A selection of T cell receptor beta chains follows, all from one sample in a study of CDR3 diversity in severe acne. TCRdb used MiXCR to reprocess the PCR reads, holding one entry per CDR3 protein. The sample records about 85,000 distinct CDR3 sequences, about 50% being singletons. Specimen: blood. These TCRs come from a male donor in good health, serving as a control. Each CDR3 is given with its conserved first and last residue. A D gene is named only where the DNA matches it firmly. Clone size is stated in some rows and not others, as once, few, many or a class when expanded.

size	V	J	D	DNA	CDR3
NA	TRBV20-1	TRBJ2-7	NA	TGCAGTGCTAGGCGACGGGAGCACTACTCCGAGCAGTACTTC	CSARRREHYSEQYF
few	TRBV25-1	TRBJ2-7	TRBD2	TGTGCCAGCAGCGAGACTAGCGGGAGTGAAGAAAAGCAGTACTTC	CASSETSGSEEKQYF
NA	TRBV5-8	TRBJ2-5	TRBD1	TGTGCCAGCAGCTTGTATCGTCGACAGGGGGATGAAGAGACCCAGTACTTC	CASSLYRRQGDEETQYF
many	TRBV10-3	TRBJ1-1	NA	TGTGCCATCAGGGGTAGGGCCCAGAACACTGAAGCTTTCTTT	CAIRGRAQNTEAFF
NA	TRBV24-1	TRBJ2-2	NA	TGTGCCACCAGTGATTCTAGTGAGGCCCTCAGGGAGCTGTTTTTT	CATSDSSEALRELFF
NA	TRBV15	TRBJ2-5	TRBD1	TGTGCCACCAGCAGGACAGGGAGCCACCAAGAGACCCAGTACTTC	CATSRTGSHQETQYF
many	TRBV18	TRBJ2-1	TRBD2	TGTGCCAGCTCACCTCTTGCTAGCGGGAGGTGGGACAATGAGCAGTTCTTC	CASSPLASGRWDNEQFF
NA	TRBV9	TRBJ2-2	TRBD1	TGTGCCAGCAGCGATGAGGGGGCCACCGGGGAGCTGTTTTTT	CASSDEGATGELFF
NA	TRBV5-8	TRBJ2-3	NA	TGTGCCAGCAGCTTGCAGGCAGGGAGCACAGATACGCAGTATTTT	CASSLQAGSTDTQYF
NA	TRBV25-1	TRBJ2-5	NA	TGCGCCAGCAGCCAAGTGAGGGAGACCCAGTACTTC	CASSQVRETQYF
few	TRBV5-8	TRBJ1-2	TRBD1	TGTGCCAGCAGCTTGAAACAGGGGGCTTGGGGCTACACCTTC	CASSLKQGAWGYTF
few	TRBV11-1	TRBJ2-7	TRBD2	TGTGCCAGCAGCTTACAGCGGACTAGCGCCTACGAGCAGTACTTC	CASSLQRTSAYEQYF
NA	TRBV28	TRBJ1-2	NA	TGTGCCAGCCATGGGCTGGGCTATGGCTACACCTTC	CASHGLGYGYTF
NA	TRBV7-8	TRBJ2-2	TRBD1	TGTGCCAGCAGCCCCCGACAGGGATGGACCGGGGAGCTGTTTTTT	CASSPRQGWTGELFF
few	TRBV24-1	TRBJ2-3	TRBD1	TGTGCCACCTCCTGGGGACAGGGCGCAGATACGCAGTATTTT	CATSWGQGADTQYF
many	TRBV25-1	TRBJ1-3	NA	TGTGCCAGCAGTGAAGATCCGGGGCCCTCTGGAAACACCATATATTTT	CASSEDPGPSGNTIYF
NA	TRBV9	TRBJ2-1	TRBD1	TGTGCCAGCAGCTTCGAACAGGGGTTCTACAATGAGCAGTTCTTC	CASSFEQGFYNEQFF
NA	TRBV19	TRBJ1-1	NA	TGTGCCAGTAGTATAGAGGCCAGATACACTGAAGCTTTCTTT	CASSIEARYTEAFF
many	TRBV2	TRBJ1-2	TRBD1	TGTGCCAGCAGGCCGGGGACAGGGGAATATGGCTACACCTTC	CASRPGTGEYGYTF
many	TRBV29-1	TRBJ1-2	NA	TGCAGCGTTGAGAGGAGTATCTATGGCTACACCTTC	CSVERSIYGYTF